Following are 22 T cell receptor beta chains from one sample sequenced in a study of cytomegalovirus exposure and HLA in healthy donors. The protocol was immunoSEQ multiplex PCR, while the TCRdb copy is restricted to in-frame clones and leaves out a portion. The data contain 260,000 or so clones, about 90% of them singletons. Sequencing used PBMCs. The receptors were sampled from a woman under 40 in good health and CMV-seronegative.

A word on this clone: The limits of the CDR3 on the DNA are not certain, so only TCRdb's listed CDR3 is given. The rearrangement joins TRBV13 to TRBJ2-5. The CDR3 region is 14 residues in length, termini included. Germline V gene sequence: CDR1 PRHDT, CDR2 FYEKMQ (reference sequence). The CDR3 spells CASSFLWGQETQYF.

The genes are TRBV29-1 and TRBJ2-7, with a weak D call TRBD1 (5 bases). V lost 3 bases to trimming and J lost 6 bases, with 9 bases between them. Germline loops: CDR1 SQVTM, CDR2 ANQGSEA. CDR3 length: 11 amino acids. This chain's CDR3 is CSVDRVGEQYF. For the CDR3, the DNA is TGCAGCGTTGACAGGGTAGGCGAGCAGTACTTC.

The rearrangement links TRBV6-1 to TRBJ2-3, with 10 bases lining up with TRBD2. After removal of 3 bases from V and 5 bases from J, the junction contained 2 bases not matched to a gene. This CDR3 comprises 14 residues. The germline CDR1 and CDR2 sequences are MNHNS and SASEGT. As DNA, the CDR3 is TGTGCCAGCAGTGACTTAGCGGGAGGAGATACGCAGTATTTT. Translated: CASSDLAGGDTQYF.

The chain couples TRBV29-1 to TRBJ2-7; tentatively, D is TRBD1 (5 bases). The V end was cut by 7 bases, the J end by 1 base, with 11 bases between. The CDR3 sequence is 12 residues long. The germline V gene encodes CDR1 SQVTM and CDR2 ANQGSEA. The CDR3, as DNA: TGCAGCGCCAGGTCAGGGTCCTACGAGCAGTACTTC. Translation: CSARSGSYEQYF.

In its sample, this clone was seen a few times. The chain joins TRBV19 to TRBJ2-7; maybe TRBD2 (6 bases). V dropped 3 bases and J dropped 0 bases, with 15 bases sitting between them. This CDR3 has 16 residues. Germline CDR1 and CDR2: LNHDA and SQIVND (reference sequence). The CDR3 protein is CASSIELGLSSYEQYF. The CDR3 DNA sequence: TGTGCCAGTAGTATTGAGCTGGGACTGAGCTCCTACGAGCAGTACTTC.

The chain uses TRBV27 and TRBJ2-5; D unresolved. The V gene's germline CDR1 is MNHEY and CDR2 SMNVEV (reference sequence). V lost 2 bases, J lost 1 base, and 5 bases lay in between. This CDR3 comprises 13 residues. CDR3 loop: CASSLGSQETQYF. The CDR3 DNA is TGTGCCAGCAGTTTAGGGTCCCAAGAGACCCAGTACTTC.

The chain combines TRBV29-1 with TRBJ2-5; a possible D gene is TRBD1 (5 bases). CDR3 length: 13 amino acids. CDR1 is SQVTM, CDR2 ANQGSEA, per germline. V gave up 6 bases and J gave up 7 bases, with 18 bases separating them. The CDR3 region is CSVRGIGQATQYF. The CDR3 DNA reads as TGCAGCGTAAGGGGTATTGGGCAGGCGACCCAGTACTTC.

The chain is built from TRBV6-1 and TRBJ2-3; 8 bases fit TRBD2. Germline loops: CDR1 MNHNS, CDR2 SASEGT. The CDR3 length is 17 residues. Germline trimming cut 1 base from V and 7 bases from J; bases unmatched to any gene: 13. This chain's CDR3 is CASSEVREGVHENTQYF. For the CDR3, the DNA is TGTGCCAGCAGTGAAGTTCGGGAGGGGGTGCACGAGAATACGCAGTATTTT.

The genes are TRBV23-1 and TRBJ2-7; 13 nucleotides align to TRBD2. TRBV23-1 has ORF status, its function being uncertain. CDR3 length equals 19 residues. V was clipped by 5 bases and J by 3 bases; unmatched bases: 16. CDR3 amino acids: CASSKPRETSGRRIYEQYF. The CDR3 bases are TGCGCCAGCAGTAAACCCCGTGAGACTAGCGGGAGGAGGATCTACGAGCAGTACTTC.

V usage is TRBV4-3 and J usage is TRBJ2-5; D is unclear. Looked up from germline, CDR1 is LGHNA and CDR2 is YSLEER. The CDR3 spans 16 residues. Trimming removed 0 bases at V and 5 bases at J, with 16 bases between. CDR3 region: CASSQEIGRLWETQYF. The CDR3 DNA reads TGCGCCAGCAGCCAAGAGATAGGGCGGCTCTGGGAGACCCAGTACTTC.

Here the CDR3 reads CASSLDVLLGIPYEQYF. DNA for the CDR3: TGCGCCAGCAGCTTGGACGTCTTACTGGGGATCCCCTACGAGCAGTACTTC. V is TRBV5-1 and J is TRBJ2-7; D gene uncertain. The CDR3 length is 17 residues. Germline assignment: CDR1 SGHRS and CDR2 YFSETQ. Trimming removed 0 bases at V and 2 bases at J, with 18 bases between.

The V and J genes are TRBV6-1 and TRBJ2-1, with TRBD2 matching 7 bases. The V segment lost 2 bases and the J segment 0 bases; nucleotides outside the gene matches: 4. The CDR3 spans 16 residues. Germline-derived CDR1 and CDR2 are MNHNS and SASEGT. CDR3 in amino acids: CASSESGGGSYNEQFF. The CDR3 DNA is TGTGCCAGCAGTGAAAGCGGCGGGGGCTCCTACAATGAGCAGTTCTTC.

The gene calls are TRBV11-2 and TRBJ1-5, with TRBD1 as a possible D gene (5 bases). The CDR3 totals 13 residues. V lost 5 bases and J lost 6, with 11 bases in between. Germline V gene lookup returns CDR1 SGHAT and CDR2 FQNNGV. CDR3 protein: CASSRRESQPQHF. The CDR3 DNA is TGTGCCAGCAGCCGCAGGGAGAGTCAGCCCCAGCATTTT.

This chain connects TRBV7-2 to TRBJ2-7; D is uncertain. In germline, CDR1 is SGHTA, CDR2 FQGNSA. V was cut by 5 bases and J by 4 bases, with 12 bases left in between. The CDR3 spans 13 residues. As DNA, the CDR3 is TGTGCCAGCAGCCCGCCCTTAATTTACGAGCAGTACTTC. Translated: CASSPPLIYEQYF.

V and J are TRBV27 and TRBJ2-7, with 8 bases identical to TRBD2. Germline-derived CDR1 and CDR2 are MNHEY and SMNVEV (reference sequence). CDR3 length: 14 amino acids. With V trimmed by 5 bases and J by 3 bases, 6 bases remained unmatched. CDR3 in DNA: TGTGCCAGCAGTGCCGGGAGCGGGAGCTACGAGCAGTACTTC. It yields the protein CASSAGSGSYEQYF.

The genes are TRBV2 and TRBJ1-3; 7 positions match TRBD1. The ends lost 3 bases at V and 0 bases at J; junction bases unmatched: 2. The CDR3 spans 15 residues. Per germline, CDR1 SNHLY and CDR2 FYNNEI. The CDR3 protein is CASSERQGSGNTIYF. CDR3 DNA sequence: TGTGCCAGCAGTGAGCGACAGGGCTCTGGAAACACCATATATTTT.

CDR3 residues: CASSFGIGGRGEQFF. The CDR3 DNA is TGTGCCAGCAGTTTCGGTATAGGGGGCAGGGGGGAGCAGTTCTTC. The J gene is TRBJ2-1, the V gene TRBV27; 7 nucleotides agree with TRBD1. This CDR3 comprises 15 residues. The V gene's germline CDR1 is MNHEY and CDR2 SMNVEV (reference sequence). Trimming removed 3 bases from V and 10 bases from J; junction bases left unmatched: 12.

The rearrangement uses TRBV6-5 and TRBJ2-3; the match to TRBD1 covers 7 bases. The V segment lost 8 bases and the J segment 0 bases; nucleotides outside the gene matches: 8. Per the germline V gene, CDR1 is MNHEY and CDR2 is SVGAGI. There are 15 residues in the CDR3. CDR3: CASGWGTASTDTQYF. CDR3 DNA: TGTGCCAGCGGATGGGGGACAGCTAGCACAGATACGCAGTATTTT.

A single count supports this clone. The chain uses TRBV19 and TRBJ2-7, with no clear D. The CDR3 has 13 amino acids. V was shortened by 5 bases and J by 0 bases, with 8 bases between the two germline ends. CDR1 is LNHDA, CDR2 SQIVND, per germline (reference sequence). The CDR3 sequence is CASSVTSSYEQYF. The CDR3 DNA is TGTGCCAGTAGTGTAACCTCCTCCTACGAGCAGTACTTC.

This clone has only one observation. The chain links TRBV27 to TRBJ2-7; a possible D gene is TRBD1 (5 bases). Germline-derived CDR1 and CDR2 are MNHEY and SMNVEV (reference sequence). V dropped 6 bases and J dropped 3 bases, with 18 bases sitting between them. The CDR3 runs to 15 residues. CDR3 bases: TGTGCCAGCAGGGACACCCTAAGTCCCCACTACGAGCAGTACTTC. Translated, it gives CASRDTLSPHYEQYF.

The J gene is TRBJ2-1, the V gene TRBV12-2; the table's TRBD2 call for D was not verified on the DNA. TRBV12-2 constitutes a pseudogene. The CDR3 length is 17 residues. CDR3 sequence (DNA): TGTGCAAGTCGCTTAGAGGGACTAGCGGGAGGGTGGAATGAGCAGTTCTTC. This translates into CASRLEGLAGGWNEQFF.

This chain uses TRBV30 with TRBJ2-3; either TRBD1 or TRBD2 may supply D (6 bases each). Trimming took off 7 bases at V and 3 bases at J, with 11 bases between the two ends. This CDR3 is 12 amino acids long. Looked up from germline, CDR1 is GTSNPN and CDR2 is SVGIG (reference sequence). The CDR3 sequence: CAFRGRTDTQYF. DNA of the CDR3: TGTGCCTTTAGGGGGAGGACAGATACGCAGTATTTT.